Below, one T cell receptor (beta chain) is given with its context. This clonotype was observed at least ten times. What this receptor recognizes is not known. The record has no base qualities; no much larger clone is one base away. For repertoire sequencing, TCR beta CDR3 regions were amplified from RNA transcripts. A first-round RT-PCR used HTBI primers with the Qiagen OneStep RT-PCR kit, followed by a second-round multiplex PCR, size selection and purification. Sequencing of the libraries was carried out on an Illumina HiSeq2000 in paired-end mode with 100 bp reads. In the authors' own workflow: SOAPnuke was used to process the reads, removing any read that contained adapters or uncalled bases, had a mean Phred below 15, or lacked an exact match to the constant primer or identifier. COPE v1.2.5 was used to merge high-quality paired reads. Each unique nucleotide sequence was treated as a clonotype, and MiTCR v1.1 was used to align the clonotypes to the IMGT TRB V, D and J references. The analysis was limited to V-J combinations with a frequency above 0.0001, which together covered approximately 99% of the repertoires. For each V-J combination, a TCR clonal expansion and chaos score was defined as F50 clonal expansion divided by the chaos observed in the TCRdist matrix. Features were reduced by Welch's t-statistics and random forest to more than 10 V-J combinations, which fed a naive Bayes classifier. The similarity between thyroid and blood repertoires was quantified using the Morisita-Horn index. TCRdb handled the public reads itself, with Q25 trimming in fastp and clone calling in MiXCR, and kept productive beta chains. Every entry covers one CDR3 protein and lists the most common genes and DNA from its rows. V and J calls and clone size were set by TCRdb, not the authors. Here the sample has over 500,000 distinct CDR3 sequences; over 20% occur a single time. About 6.6% of the sample is taken by the ten largest.

Hyperthyroidism was defined as stable when no progression to ophthalmopathy occurred within 18 months of follow-up. Hyperthyroidism patients were newly diagnosed, with disease duration under 2 months, and aged 18 to 65 years. Patients with other autoimmune diseases, uncontrolled infections, pregnancy or lactation were excluded. Diagnosis relied on clinical symptoms, serum thyroxine, TRAb, thyroid ultrasound and orbital computed tomography. Using Ficoll-Paque density gradient centrifugation, PBMCs were isolated from 8.5 to 10 ml of fresh peripheral blood. Total RNA was extracted with Trizol reagent and quality-checked on an Agilent 2100 Bioanalyzer. V is pruned by 5 bases and J by 4 bases, leaving 7 bases of the junction without a gene match. Counted from cysteine to phenylalanine, this CDR3 has 14 amino acids. Only CDR3 DNA is held: 42 bases, read in frame from base 1. In the germline V gene (reference sequence), CDR1 corresponds to DFQATT and CDR2 to SNEGSKA.

The data belong to a study of Graves' ophthalmopathy and Graves' hyperthyroidism (dated by TCRdb to 2017 to 2018). Regarding the research as a whole: Peripheral blood was collected at initial diagnosis, prior to any treatment. The study used TCR beta repertoire signatures to distinguish Graves' ophthalmopathy from Graves' hyperthyroidism and to predict progression to ophthalmopathy. In total, some 140 blood samples were TCR-sequenced: fewer than 50 ophthalmopathy, 75 hyperthyroidism and approximately 17 hyperthyroidism-to-ophthalmopathy patients. A discovery set of 95 to 100 patients (43 ophthalmopathy, approximately 58 stable hyperthyroidism) was enrolled to explore V-J signatures distinguishing ophthalmopathy from hyperthyroidism. An independent validation cohort was composed of roughly 19 hyperthyroidism patients and 17 patients who later progressed from hyperthyroidism to ophthalmopathy. T-cell repertoires of thyroid tissue and blood were compared in more than five hyperthyroidism patients. Following sample collection, hyperthyroidism patients were given methimazole at a starting dose of 30 mg daily, and ophthalmopathy patients were given high-dose intravenous methylprednisolone. For training and testing, the 110 or so patients in the discovery cohort were randomly divided in a 7:3 ratio. Overall results and qualifications from the work: In cross-validation, the 13-signature model distinguished ophthalmopathy from stable hyperthyroidism with 87.88% sensitivity and about 81% specificity, while in the test set the corresponding values were about 80% and 75%. In validation, the model predicted ophthalmopathy progression with 55% to 71% sensitivity and roughly 78% specificity; roughly eleven predicted patients were CT-confirmed with GO in a median of around 6.5 months. Sample size was not statistically predetermined, and group allocation was not concealed from the investigators. Most expanded thyroid clonotypes with frequency above 0.001 were also detected in blood, suggesting blood repertoires may reflect the thyroid immune response.

The clonotype was recovered from a woman under 30 with stable Graves' hyperthyroidism. Some clones in this sample may be carry-over from other donors' samples. Donor details come from another sample of the same person, matched by shared clones. Sequenced: peripheral blood. The chain is encoded by TRBV20-1 joined to TRBJ1-5; the junction holds 8 bases that match TRBD1. The bases read TGCAGTGCTGTTGTCGGGACAGGTAATCAGCCCCAGCATTTT. It specifies CSAVVGTGNQPQHF.